The 25 T cell receptor beta chains below all came from one sample that was sequenced in a study of OX40 agonist ivuxolimab in advanced cancers. Sequencing was performed with immunoSEQ multiplex PCR; in TCRdb, only in-frame clones are kept and a portion is missing. The data show around 21,000 clones, with under 85% seen just once and about a fifth held by the top ten. Specimen: CD4+ or CD8+ T cells sorted from blood, collected in a trial of the OX40 agonist ivuxolimab. The receptor source for this set is an adult with an advanced solid tumor such as melanoma, head and neck, liver or kidney cancer.

The chain uses TRBV5-1 and TRBJ2-1; weak D call: TRBD1 (5 bases). V lost 7 bases, J lost 5 bases, and 16 bases lay in between. This CDR3 spans 14 amino acids. In germline, CDR1 is SGHRS, CDR2 YFSETQ. In DNA form, the CDR3 reads TGCGCCAGCGGGCAAATTGGACAAAACAATGAGCAGTTCTTC. Amino acids: CASGQIGQNNEQFF.

The chain is built from TRBV7-9 and TRBJ2-6, with unresolved D. The CDR3 totals 19 residues. V lost 2 bases and J 0 bases, leaving 17 bases between the germline ends. Germline V lookup: CDR1 SEHNR, CDR2 FQNEAQ (reference sequence). The CDR3 DNA follows: TGTGCCAGCAGCTTACTCGGACCCCTCAGAAGCTCTGGGGCCAACGTCCTGACTTTC. It is translated as CASSLLGPLRSSGANVLTF.

The chain joins TRBV6-5 to TRBJ2-7; no clear D. The V gene lost 11 bases and the J gene lost 1 base, with 6 bases spanning the gap. In germline, CDR1 is MNHEY, CDR2 SVGAGI. The CDR3 sequence is 10 residues long. The CDR3 region is CACGSYEQYF. The CDR3 bases are TGTGCCTGTGGGTCCTACGAGCAGTACTTC.

The chain combines TRBV5-6 with TRBJ1-2, with TRBD1 identical over 7 bases. With V trimmed by 0 bases and J by 6 bases, 11 bases remained unmatched. This CDR3 region has 16 residues. CDR1 and CDR2 (germline): SGHDT, YYEEEE. This chain's CDR3 is CASSLGPKMTGHGYTF. Written as DNA, the CDR3 is TGTGCCAGCAGCTTGGGACCTAAAATGACAGGGCATGGCTACACCTTC.

J is TRBJ2-1 and V is TRBV29-1; 7 bases are a match to TRBD1. This CDR3 has 14 amino acids. Trimming cost V 6 bases and J 7 bases; bases outside gene matches: 12. Germline loops: CDR1 SQVTM, CDR2 ANQGSEA. The CDR3 region has the DNA TGCAGCGTCCCACCGGAGACAGGGATAAATGAGCAGTTCTTC. Its protein is CSVPPETGINEQFF.

The J gene is TRBJ2-1, the V gene TRBV6-5; 8 nucleotides match TRBD1. CDR1 MNHEY and CDR2 SVGAGI come from the germline V gene. This CDR3 has 15 residues. J gave up 3 bases and V 5 bases, and 6 bases lay outside the gene matches. The CDR3 sequence is CASSPRTGNYNEQFF. The CDR3 bases are TGTGCCAGCAGTCCCCGGACAGGGAACTACAATGAGCAGTTCTTC.

The chain has TRBV4-1 and TRBJ2-7; a weak D match, TRBD2 (6 bases). This CDR3 contains 14 residues. From germline, CDR1 is MGHRA and CDR2 YSYEKL. Trimming took off 4 bases at V and 7 bases at J, with 17 bases between the two ends. The CDR3 spells CASSPGRETGEQYF. The CDR3 DNA reads as TGCGCCAGCAGCCCGGGACGGGAGACCGGGGAGCAGTACTTC.

The CDR3 coding sequence is TGTGCCAGCAGTTTCGGGACCCGGGTAGAGACCCAGTACTTC. It is translated as CASSFGTRVETQYF. The V gene is TRBV28, the J gene TRBJ2-5; either TRBD1 or TRBD2 may fit D (5 bases each). The CDR3 sequence is 14 residues long. V was pared by 3 bases and J by 4 bases, with 12 bases between. Germline loops: CDR1 MDHEN, CDR2 SYDVKM.

The J gene is TRBJ2-5, the V gene TRBV5-8, with 8 bases aligning to TRBD1. The last part of the DNA fits TRBJ2-7 better; the J call may be wrong. The germline gives CDR1 SGHTS, CDR2 YDEGEE. This CDR3 region has 12 residues. As DNA, the CDR3 is TGTGCCAGCATACAGGGGGTAAACGAGCAGTACTTC. This gives the protein CASIQGVNEQYF.

V is TRBV6-6 and J is TRBJ1-2, with D possibly TRBD1 on 5 matching bases. The V gene lost 5 bases and the J gene lost 4 bases, with 17 bases spanning the gap. CDR3 length equals 15 residues. From germline, CDR1 is MNHNY and CDR2 SVGAGI (reference sequence). CDR3 sequence (DNA): TGTGCCAGCAGTCAATTCGCGTCCGGGACCTATGGCTACACCTTC. Protein sequence: CASSQFASGTYGYTF.

For the CDR3, the DNA is TGTGCCATCAGTGACCCGGGTTTGGGGGCGAACACCGGGGAGCTGTTTTTT. It translates to CAISDPGLGANTGELFF. The chain recombines TRBV10-3 with TRBJ2-2; either TRBD1 or TRBD2 may fit D (5 bases each). The CDR3 runs to 17 residues. The germline CDR1 and CDR2 sequences are ENHRY and SYGVKD. Trimming left V 3 bases short and J 0 bases short, with 14 bases between.

V usage is TRBV27 and J usage is TRBJ1-2, with D possibly TRBD1 on 6 matching bases. V lost 0 bases to trimming and J lost 3 bases, with 14 bases between them. The CDR3 has 16 residues. Germline CDR1 reads MNHEY; CDR2 reads SMNVEV (reference sequence). The CDR3: CASSLSGAGQYYGYTF. CDR3 nucleotide sequence: TGTGCCAGCAGTTTATCGGGGGCAGGACAATACTATGGCTACACCTTC.

The chain combines TRBV5-1 with TRBJ1-2, with D perhaps matching TRBD1 (6 bases). This CDR3 is built from 14 residues. V gave up 4 bases and J gave up 4 bases, with 14 bases separating them. CDR1 is SGHRS and CDR2 is YFSETQ in the germline V gene. The DNA for the CDR3 is TGCGCCAGCAGCATCCCGGACAGAATCTATGGCTACACCTTC. Translated, it gives CASSIPDRIYGYTF.

The V call is TRBV7-2, the J call TRBJ1-5; TRBD1 is a possible D gene (5 bases). The CDR3 contains 16 residues. The germline gives CDR1 SGHTA, CDR2 FQGNSA. V lost 1 base and J 7 bases, leaving 17 bases between the germline ends. In nucleotides, the CDR3 is TGTGCCAGCAGCTTAGTAGGAAGGGGCGCCTGGCAGCCCCAGCATTTT. This gives the protein CASSLVGRGAWQPQHF.

The chain is built from TRBV10-3 and TRBJ2-7; the match to TRBD1 covers 7 bases. Losses at the gene ends were 5 bases for V and 4 bases for J; bases not matched to a gene: 5. The CDR3 spans 13 residues. CDR1 and CDR2 (germline): ENHRY, SYGVKD. Here the CDR3 reads CAISTGASYEQYF. CDR3 in DNA: TGTGCCATCAGTACAGGGGCCTCGTACGAGCAGTACTTC.

This clone counts as medium-sized. For the CDR3, the DNA is TGCGCCAGCAGCCAAGGGACTAGCGGCAGTCCCTACAATGAGCAGTTCTTC. It specifies CASSQGTSGSPYNEQFF. This chain uses TRBV4-1 with TRBJ2-1; 10 bases fit TRBD2. CDR3 size: 17 residues. With 1 base clipped from V and 2 bases from J, the junction kept 5 bases outside the gene matches. CDR1 and CDR2 from the germline V gene are MGHRA and YSYEKL.

This clone was picked up one time. This chain connects TRBV2 to TRBJ1-2; D ambiguous. V lost 6 bases and J lost 4, with 12 bases in between. The CDR3 contains 13 residues. CDR1 and CDR2 from the germline V gene are SNHLY and FYNNEI. CDR3 sequence: CASRREVSYGYTF. DNA for the CDR3: TGTGCCAGCAGGAGAGAAGTCTCCTATGGCTACACCTTC.

This rearrangement joins TRBV2 to TRBJ2-7; 9 bases match TRBD2. The ends lost 4 bases at V and 1 base at J; junction bases unmatched: 5. There are 15 residues in the CDR3. In germline, CDR1 is SNHLY, CDR2 FYNNEI. CDR3 in DNA: TGTGCCAGCAGTGGAAGAGCGGGGGGTTCCTACGAGCAGTACTTC. Translated, it gives CASSGRAGGSYEQYF.

This clone appeared a single time. This chain connects TRBV5-1 to TRBJ2-1; the match to TRBD1 covers 11 bases. The V gene end was trimmed by 4 bases and the J gene end by 10 bases; junction bases not matched to a gene: 7. This CDR3 is built from 14 residues. Germline V gene lookup returns CDR1 SGHRS and CDR2 YFSETQ. As DNA, the CDR3 is TGCGCCAGCAGCATAGGACAGGGGGCACGGGAGCAGTTCTTC. Residues: CASSIGQGAREQFF.

CDR3 DNA: TGTGCCAGCAGTTACCATCGGGAGATAGTTGATAGGACCTTC. As protein: CASSYHREIVDRTF. The chain links TRBV6-5 to TRBJ1-2; D ambiguous. The CDR3 is 14 residues long. CDR1 is MNHEY and CDR2 is SVGAGI in the germline V gene. V was shortened by 2 bases and J by 14 bases, with 21 bases between the two germline ends.

The chain recombines TRBV11-2 with TRBJ2-1, with 10 bases identical to TRBD2. CDR1 SGHAT and CDR2 FQNNGV come from the germline V gene. This CDR3 has 17 amino acids. V trimming: 4 bases; J trimming: 8 bases; junction bases outside the gene matches: 14. CDR3 sequence (DNA): TGTGCCAGCAGCTCCCCCCAAGCGGGAGGGCCTTACTATGAGCAGTTCTTC. Residues: CASSSPQAGGPYYEQFF.

This clone was detected once. Additional DNA sequences in this sample encode the identical CDR3. This chain connects TRBV6-1 to TRBJ1-5; TRBD1 might be the D (6 bases). V was pared by 3 bases and J by 2 bases, with 14 bases between. The CDR3 covers 16 residues. Germline V gene data show CDR1 as MNHNS and CDR2 as SASEGT. DNA of the CDR3: TGTGCCAGCAGTGAGGTCAGAGGGGGGGGCAATCAGCCCCAGCATTTT. Translation gives CASSEVRGGGNQPQHF.

The rearrangement links TRBV25-1 to TRBJ2-1; D not resolved. The CDR3 consists of 14 residues. Germline CDR1 MGHDK, CDR2 SYGVNS. With 3 bases removed from V and 6 bases from J, the gap between germline ends came to 12 bases. The CDR3 nucleotides read TGTGCCAGCAGTGAGGATAGGGTGGGCAATGAGCAGTTCTTC. This sequence encodes CASSEDRVGNEQFF.

This clone was seen only once. The chain links TRBV10-2 to TRBJ2-5; 11 bases are shared with TRBD2. The CDR3 is 19 amino acids. Germline CDR1 reads WSHSY; CDR2 reads SAAADI. V lost 4 bases and J lost 2; bases outside the gene matches: 15. The CDR3 DNA follows: TGCGCCAGCAGTGTGCGCCGAATTAGCGGGGGGGAGCCACAAGAGACCCAGTACTTC. Its protein product is CASSVRRISGGEPQETQYF.

The J gene is TRBJ2-3, the V gene TRBV19; a possible D gene is TRBD2 (6 bases). Trimming cost V 8 bases and J 3 bases, with 15 bases left between them. The CDR3 spans 14 residues. Germline assignment: CDR1 LNHDA and CDR2 SQIVND (reference sequence). CDR3 DNA: TGTGCCAGTGGGCCGGGGCGGGGTACAGATACGCAGTATTTT. Translating it yields CASGPGRGTDTQYF.